Sequencing of this T cell receptor beta chain was carried out in a study of T cell responses to AZD1222 COVID-19 vaccine. Method: immunoSEQ multiplex PCR; TCRdb's copy keeps in-frame clones and lacks some. The data hold 180,000 or so clones, with about nine tenths observed a single time. Trimming took 5 bases from V and 2 from J; bases not matched to a gene: 5. The CDR3 has 14 residues. Germline CDR1 is MDHEN and CDR2 is SYDVKM. The TCR comes from an adult who received the AZD1222 COVID-19 vaccine. Sample: peripheral blood, taken 28 days after the second AZD1222 dose. V usage is TRBV28 and J usage is TRBJ2-7; 8 bases line up with TRBD2. CDR3 DNA: TGTGCCAGCAGTCCCGGGGGACTAGCCTACGAGCAGTACTTC. Amino acid sequence: CASSPGGLAYEQYF.